This record looks at one T cell receptor beta chain sequence and its context. MiXCR, run by TCRdb on the RT-PCR reads, gives a single entry per CDR3 protein. The sample holds about 680,000 distinct CDR3 sequences, 12% to 15% seen once. Trimming cost V 0 bases and J 4 bases, with 11 bases left between them. The germline gives CDR1 SGHRS, CDR2 YFSETQ. The CDR3 consists of 16 residues. The genes are TRBV5-1 and TRBJ2-6; tentative D call: TRBD1 (6 bases). The sample was memory CD4+ T cells from blood. This receptor was identified in a female donor in good health, serving as a healthy control. In DNA, the CDR3 is TGCGCCAGCAGCTTGGATAACAGGGACGGGGCCAACGTCCTGACTTTC. Encoded protein: CASSLDNRDGANVLTF.